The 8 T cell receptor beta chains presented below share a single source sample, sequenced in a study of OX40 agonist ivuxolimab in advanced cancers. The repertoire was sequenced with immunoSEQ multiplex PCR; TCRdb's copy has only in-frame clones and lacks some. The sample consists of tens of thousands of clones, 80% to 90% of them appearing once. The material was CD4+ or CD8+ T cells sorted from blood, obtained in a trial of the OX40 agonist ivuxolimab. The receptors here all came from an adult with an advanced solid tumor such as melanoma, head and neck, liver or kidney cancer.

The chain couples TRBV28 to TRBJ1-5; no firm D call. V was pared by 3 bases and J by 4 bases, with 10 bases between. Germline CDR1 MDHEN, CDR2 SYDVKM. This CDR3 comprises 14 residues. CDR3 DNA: TGTGCCAGCAGTTTTTCGGGCAGTAATCAGCCCCAGCATTTT. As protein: CASSFSGSNQPQHF.

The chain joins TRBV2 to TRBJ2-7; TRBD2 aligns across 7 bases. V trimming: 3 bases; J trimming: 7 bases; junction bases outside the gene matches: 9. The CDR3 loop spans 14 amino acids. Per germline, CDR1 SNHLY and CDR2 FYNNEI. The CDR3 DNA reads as TGTGCCAGCAGTGAGAGTTCCAGGGAGGGGGAGCAGTACGTC. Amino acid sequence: CASSESSREGEQYV.

CDR3: CASSKVLDRGRIRELFF. CDR3 nucleotide sequence: TGTGCCAGCAGCAAAGTTTTGGACAGGGGGCGAATAAGGGAACTGTTTTTT. V is TRBV21-1 and J is TRBJ1-4; TRBD1 was called by the table and not checked on the DNA. TRBV21-1 is a listed pseudogene. CDR3 length: 17 residues.

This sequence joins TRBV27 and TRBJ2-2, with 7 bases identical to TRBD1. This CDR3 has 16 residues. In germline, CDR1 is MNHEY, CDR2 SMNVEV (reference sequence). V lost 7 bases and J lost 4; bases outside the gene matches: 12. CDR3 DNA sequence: TGTGCCAGCACCTTGAGGGGGCCGTCGGGCACCGGGGAGCTGTTTTTT. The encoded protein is CASTLRGPSGTGELFF.

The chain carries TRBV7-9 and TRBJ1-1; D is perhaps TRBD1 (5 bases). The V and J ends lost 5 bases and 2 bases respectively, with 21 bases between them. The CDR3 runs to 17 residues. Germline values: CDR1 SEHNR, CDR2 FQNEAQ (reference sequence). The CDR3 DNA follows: TGTGCCAGCAGCCCTGATTACCTAGACAGACTAAACACTGAAGCTTTCTTT. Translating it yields CASSPDYLDRLNTEAFF.

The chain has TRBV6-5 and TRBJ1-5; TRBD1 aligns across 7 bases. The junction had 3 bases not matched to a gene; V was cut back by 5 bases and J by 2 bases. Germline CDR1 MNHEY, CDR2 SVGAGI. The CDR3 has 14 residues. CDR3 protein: CASSRQGGNQPQHF. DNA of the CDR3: TGTGCCAGCAGTCGACAGGGCGGCAATCAGCCCCAGCATTTT.

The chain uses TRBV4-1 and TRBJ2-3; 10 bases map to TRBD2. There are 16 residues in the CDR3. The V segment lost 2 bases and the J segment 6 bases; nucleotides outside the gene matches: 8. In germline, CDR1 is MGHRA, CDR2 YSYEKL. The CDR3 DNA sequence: TGCGCCAGCAGCCAATACGCTAGCGGGGGTACCGATACGCAGTATTTT. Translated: CASSQYASGGTDTQYF.

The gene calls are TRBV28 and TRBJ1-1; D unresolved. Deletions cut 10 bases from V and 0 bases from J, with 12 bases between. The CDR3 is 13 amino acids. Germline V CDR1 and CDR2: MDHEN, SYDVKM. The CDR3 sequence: CATRRGMNTEAFF. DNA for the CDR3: TGTGCCACCCGAAGAGGGATGAACACTGAAGCTTTCTTT.